This T cell receptor (beta chain) was captured in a study of T cell repertoires in cytomegalovirus infection. Study-wide context: Public TCR beta signatures marked donors with CMV infection and the matching HLA.

Study-level findings and limits: There were HLA-C-restricted CMV-specific TCR beta clonotypes dominating the ex vivo response. The study identified carriers of CMV plus the relevant HLA from cumulative public TCR beta family frequency.

On this clonotype: Its antigen is not known.

The V gene's germline CDR1 is LNHDA and CDR2 SQIVND (reference sequence). Trimming stripped 10 bases from V and 1 base from J, with 19 bases between. CDR3 size: 15 residues. TCRdb passed the reads through MiXCR, listing each CDR3 protein once. Of more than 150,000 distinct CDR3 sequences in the sample, around 22% were seen once. The origin of this receptor is a human donor in good health (CMV status not recorded). Some clones in this sample may be carry-over from other donors' samples. The chain carries TRBV19 and TRBJ1-1, with D unclear. The sequenced sample consisted of PBMCs. The CDR3 DNA reads as TGTGCCACCAGCGGGGTACGGCGGACGAACACTGAAGCTTTCTTT. Protein product: CATSGVRRTNTEAFF. Drawing the rest from reference TRBV19 and TRBJ1-1, the complete variable domain is DGGITQSPKYLFRKEGQNVTLSCEQNLNHDAMYWYRQDPGQGLRLIYYSQIVNDFQKGDIAEGYSVSREKKESFPLTVTSAQKNPTAFYLCATSGVRRTNTEAFFGQGTRLTVV.